This TCR beta chain was sequenced in a study of shared clonotypes between healthy human individuals. Generated by immunoSEQ multiplex PCR, the TCRdb table keeps only in-frame clones and is missing some. The sample lists about 870,000 clones; around 93% were seen once. V was clipped by 0 bases and J by 5 bases, with 26 bases between them. CDR1 and CDR2 (germline): GTSNPN, SVGIG (reference sequence). The CDR3 has 18 residues. Details on this clone: What it binds is not known.

Points from the study as a whole: Expectations were that clonotype sharing among donors would be affected by sequencing depth.

Naive-designated CD8 cells lacked CD45RO, were positively enriched for CCR7, and omitted terminally differentiated effector memory CD45RA+ cells. The sequenced sample consisted of naive CD8+ T cells sorted from blood. This clonotype originated in a man in his thirties or forties in good health. The chain carries TRBV30 and TRBJ2-7; the D gene is possibly TRBD2 (5 bases). This CDR3 reads CAWSVPRGLEAVENEQYF. The CDR3 DNA reads TGTGCCTGGAGTGTACCTCGGGGATTGGAGGCCGTTGAAAACGAGCAGTACTTC.